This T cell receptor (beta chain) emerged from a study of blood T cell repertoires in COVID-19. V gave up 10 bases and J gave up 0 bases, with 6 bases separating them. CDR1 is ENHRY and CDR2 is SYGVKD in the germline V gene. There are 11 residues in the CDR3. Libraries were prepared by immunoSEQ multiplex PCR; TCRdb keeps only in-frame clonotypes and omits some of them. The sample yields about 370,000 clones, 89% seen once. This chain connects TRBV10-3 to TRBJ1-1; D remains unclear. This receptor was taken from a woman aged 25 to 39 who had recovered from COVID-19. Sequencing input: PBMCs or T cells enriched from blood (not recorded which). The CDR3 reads CATGLNTEAFF. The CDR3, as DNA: TGTGCCACCGGGTTGAACACTGAAGCTTTCTTT.